The entry that follows covers one T cell receptor beta chain sequence. The sample is drawn from a study of CD8 T cells in Susac syndrome. Reverse transcription of roughly 0.45 to 1 ug RNA used random hexamers. TCRdb recomputed calls from the immunoSEQ multiplex PCR reads with MiXCR, one row per CDR3 protein. The data show 150,000 to 200,000 distinct CDR3 sequences, approximately 92% seen once. The sequenced material came from CD4+ T cells from PBMCs. The TCR sequence derives from a human donor in good health.

In DNA form, the CDR3 reads TGTGCCAGCGCCAGGGATCTCCAAGAGACCCAGTACTTC. This sequence encodes CASARDLQETQYF. The chain is built from TRBV19 and TRBJ2-5; D is possibly TRBD1 (5 bases). Per germline, CDR1 LNHDA and CDR2 SQIVND (reference sequence). Trimming removed 9 bases at V and 1 base at J, with 12 bases between. The CDR3 is 13 amino acids.